Shown below are 4 T cell receptor beta chains from a single sample sequenced in a study of blood T cell repertoires in COVID-19. Only in-frame clones appear in the TCRdb table, and some are missing; sequencing was by immunoSEQ multiplex PCR. The sample lists approximately 470,000 clones; 70% to 90% were seen once. Sequenced material: peripheral blood. Receptor source: a human donor in a cohort sampled during active COVID-19.

The chain carries TRBV11-2 and TRBJ1-1; D is possibly TRBD1 (6 bases). Trimming took off 5 bases at V and 6 bases at J, with 16 bases between the two ends. Germline V gene data show CDR1 as SGHAT and CDR2 as FQNNGV. This CDR3 region has 14 residues. The CDR3 DNA is TGTGCCAGCAGCCTGCAGGGGCGCAACGCTGAAGCTTTCTTT. Translated, it gives CASSLQGRNAEAFF.

The CDR3 region has the DNA TGTGCCAGCAGCGCACAAGTCCAGGGAGGGACTGAAGCTTTCTTT. This gives the protein CASSAQVQGGTEAFF. The genes are TRBV7-2 and TRBJ1-1, with a weak D call TRBD1 (5 bases). There are 15 residues in the CDR3. The germline gives CDR1 SGHTA, CDR2 FQGNSA. Deletions cut 5 bases from V and 5 bases from J, with 18 bases between.

The chain uses TRBV11-2 and TRBJ2-1, with 15 bases identical to TRBD2. V trimming: 5 bases; J trimming: 8 bases; junction bases outside the gene matches: 7. The CDR3 has 16 residues. CDR1 and CDR2 from the germline V gene are SGHAT and FQNNGV. For the CDR3, the DNA is TGTGCCAGCAGCCCCCCGGGACTAGCGGGAGGTGATGAGCAGTTCTTC. Its translation is CASSPPGLAGGDEQFF.

V gene TRBV5-1 combines with J gene TRBJ2-7, with a tentative D call TRBD1 (8 bases). The CDR3 length is 15 residues. V lost 7 bases and J 0 bases, leaving 17 bases between the germline ends. The germline V gene encodes CDR1 SGHRS and CDR2 YFSETQ. The CDR3 DNA follows: TGCGCCAGCGGCACAGGGGGGGGAAGCTCCTACGAGCAGTACTTC. This gives the protein CASGTGGGSSYEQYF.